This T cell receptor beta chain comes out of a study of regulatory T cells in long-lasting Graves disease. Documented time point: newly diagnosed GD, antithyroid drugs for less than 3 months. From PBMCs, RNA was extracted and then used to make the TCR library. iRepertoire HTBI primers and Arm-PCR of CDR3 regions built TCR beta libraries. TCRdb itself ran the multiplex PCR reads through MiXCR, one entry per CDR3 protein. The sample holds 350,000 to 500,000 distinct CDR3 sequences, less than 15% seen once. V lost 5 bases and J lost 8, with 13 bases in between. Germline-derived CDR1 and CDR2 are LNHDA and SQIVND (reference sequence). The CDR3 is 14 amino acids. These same records also appear under a second study, on T cells in Graves' hyperthyroidism and ophthalmopathy.

The sample was peripheral blood mononuclear cells (PBMCs), taken at new diagnosis, from a patient treated with antithyroid drugs. V and J are TRBV19 and TRBJ1-6, with D unresolved. This TCR was recovered from a woman aged 45-59 years with Graves disease. Written as DNA, the CDR3 is TGTGCCAGTAGTGTTCTGGGCGGACATTCACCCCTCCACTTT. Encoded protein: CASSVLGGHSPLHF.